This TCR beta chain was recovered during a study of cytomegalovirus exposure and HLA in healthy donors. In the PCR, 60 Vbeta and 13 Jbeta primers were used. Sequencing was performed with immunoSEQ multiplex PCR; in TCRdb, only in-frame clones are kept and a portion is missing. The table shows about 98,000 clones, with roughly 76% occurring only once. Worth noting for this clone: Its antigen is still unknown.

After removal of 6 bases from V and 6 bases from J, the junction contained 13 bases not matched to a gene. The length of the CDR3 is 15 residues. Germline lookup yields CDR1 LNHDA and CDR2 SQIVND (reference sequence). Study outcomes and limitations: Using a false discovery rate of 0.05, a later analysis showed that approximately 17,000 TCR beta sequences were associated with HLA alleles. For most TCR beta V segments, an earlier analysis put the productive rate at about 87% or about 30% of the time. TCR beta chain V- and J-gene trimming was linked, in a later analysis, to a missense variant in DCLRE1C. In a later analysis, common viral pathogens appeared linked to several of the most significant clusters.

Sequencing was carried out using PBMCs. The TCR sequence derives from a man aged 50-59 years in good health and CMV-seronegative. The gene calls are TRBV19 and TRBJ1-2, with 7 bases fitting TRBD1. CDR3 in amino acids: CASSKGVGQLHGYTF. In nucleotides, the CDR3 is TGTGCCAGTAGCAAAGGGGTGGGACAGTTGCATGGCTACACCTTC.